Following are 13 T cell receptor beta chains from one sample sequenced in a study of a mutant IDH1 vaccine in newly diagnosed glioma. The time point was: week 11, during vaccination. The content of each vaccine dose was 300 ug of mutant IDH1 20-mer peptide, and topical imiquimod accompanied it. The assay was immunoSEQ multiplex PCR, and TCRdb's table has in-frame clones only and misses some. This table has some 21,000 clones, about nine tenths appearing once. No antigen has been identified for these receptors. Source: PBMCs, taken from a glioma patient whose treatment included an IDH1 peptide vaccine. These receptors came from a woman aged 40 to 49 with glioma.

The chain couples TRBV4-2 to TRBJ1-5; no clear D. V was clipped by 0 bases and J by 0 bases, with 6 bases between them. This CDR3 spans 15 amino acids. The germline V gene has CDR1 LGHNA and CDR2 YNFKEQ. The chain's CDR3 is CASSQERYSNQPQHF. For the CDR3, the DNA is TGTGCCAGCAGCCAAGAACGGTATAGCAATCAGCCCCAGCATTTT.

The V gene is TRBV6-1, the J gene TRBJ1-5, with a weak D call TRBD1 (5 bases). The CDR3 sequence is 11 residues long. The V and J ends lost 8 bases and 8 bases respectively, with 10 bases between them. Germline loops: CDR1 MNHNS, CDR2 SASEGT. CDR3 sequence: CASEEGEPQHF. The CDR3, as DNA: TGTGCCAGCGAGGAAGGGGAGCCCCAGCATTTT.

This clone was detected only a few times. This rearrangement joins TRBV15 to TRBJ1-2; tentative D call: TRBD1 (6 bases). The length of the CDR3 is 14 residues. Germline-derived CDR1 and CDR2 are LNHNV and YYDKDF (reference sequence). Trimming removed 0 bases at V and 6 bases at J, with 11 bases between. As DNA, the CDR3 is TGTGCCACCAGCAGAGACAGGGGTTATCATGGCTACACCTTC. This gives the protein CATSRDRGYHGYTF.

This clone was detected only a few times. The V gene is TRBV7-2, the J gene TRBJ2-7; TRBD2 aligns across 13 bases. Germline CDR1 reads SGHTA; CDR2 reads FQGNSA. V gave up 4 bases and J gave up 6 bases; unmatched junction bases: 6. CDR3 size: 15 residues. CDR3 nucleotide sequence: TGTGCCAGCAGCTCACTAGCGGGGGGGCATCTCGAGCAGTACTTC. Its protein is CASSSLAGGHLEQYF.

This chain uses TRBV4-1 with TRBJ1-4; 8 positions match TRBD1. This CDR3 has 16 residues. Losses at the gene ends were 7 bases for V and 7 bases for J; bases not matched to a gene: 14. Germline loops: CDR1 MGHRA, CDR2 YSYEKL. CDR3 DNA sequence: TGCGCCAGCAAAAAGACAGGGGAGAGATGGTCTGAAAAACTGTTTTTT. It encodes CASKKTGERWSEKLFF.

CDR3 bases: TGTGCCAGCAGTGAGTCGGGACTAAAGGACAATGAGCAGTTCTTC. As protein: CASSESGLKDNEQFF. This chain joins TRBV25-1 and TRBJ2-1; TRBD2 aligns across 7 bases. Trimming at V came to 3 bases and at J to 5 bases, leaving 7 bases not matched to a gene. Germline CDR1 and CDR2: MGHDK and SYGVNS. The CDR3 spans 15 residues.

V and J are TRBV19 and TRBJ1-5, with D possibly TRBD1 on 5 matching bases. Per germline, CDR1 LNHDA and CDR2 SQIVND (reference sequence). With 4 bases removed from V and 0 bases from J, the gap between germline ends came to 10 bases. There are 15 residues in the CDR3. CDR3 loop: CASSTGSDSNQPQHF. In DNA form, the CDR3 reads TGTGCCAGTAGTACAGGGTCCGATAGCAATCAGCCCCAGCATTTT. The variable domain in full, completed from reference TRBV19 and TRBJ1-5, reads DGGITQSPKYLFRKEGQNVTLSCEQNLNHDAMYWYRQDPGQGLRLIYYSQIVNDFQKGDIAEGYSVSREKKESFPLTVTSAQKNPTAFYLCASSTGSDSNQPQHFGDGTRLSIL.

The CDR3 reads CASSEGNRGSNQPQHF. The CDR3 region has the DNA TGTGCCAGCAGCGAGGGAAACCGAGGTAGCAATCAGCCCCAGCATTTT. The V and J genes are TRBV5-6 and TRBJ1-5; no definite D call. Germline V gene sequence: CDR1 SGHDT, CDR2 YYEEEE. CDR3 size: 16 residues. Trimming stripped 4 bases from V and 0 bases from J, with 14 bases between. The entire variable domain, with the rest obtained from reference TRBV5-6 and TRBJ1-5, is as follows: DAGVTQSPTHLIKTRGQQVTLRCSPKSGHDTVSWYQQALGQGPQFIFQYYEEEERQRGNFPDRFSGHQFPNYSSELNVNALLLGDSALYLCASSEGNRGSNQPQHFGDGTRLSIL.

The chain joins TRBV5-1 to TRBJ2-1, with 9 bases identical to TRBD2. Trimming removed 0 bases from V and 10 bases from J; junction bases left unmatched: 11. This CDR3 is 16 amino acids long. Germline V gene sequence: CDR1 SGHRS, CDR2 YFSETQ. The CDR3 region has the DNA TGCGCCAGCAGCTTGGCCTTTAGCGGGAGTATAGGGGAGCAGTTCTTC. Translated, it gives CASSLAFSGSIGEQFF.

The chain couples TRBV7-2 to TRBJ2-6; TRBD1 aligns across 7 bases. V shed 6 bases and J 2 bases; nucleotides not matched to a gene: 7. The CDR3 runs to 16 residues. Germline lookup yields CDR1 SGHTA and CDR2 FQGNSA. The CDR3 DNA reads TGTGCCAGCAGGCCTACAGGGGTACCTGGGGCCAACGTCCTGACTTTC. Its protein product is CASRPTGVPGANVLTF.

The J gene is TRBJ2-1, the V gene TRBV5-1; possible D gene TRBD1, 6 bases. The germline CDR1 and CDR2 sequences are SGHRS and YFSETQ. This CDR3 comprises 14 residues. V was shortened by 2 bases and J by 4 bases, with 10 bases between the two germline ends. The CDR3 DNA reads as TGCGCCAGCAGCTTCGAGGGGGAATACAATGAGCAGTTCTTC. Translated: CASSFEGEYNEQFF. Drawing the rest from reference TRBV5-1 and TRBJ2-1, the complete variable domain is KAGVTQTPRYLIKTRGQQVTLSCSPISGHRSVSWYQQTPGQGLQFLFEYFSETQRNKGNFPGRFSGRQFSNSRSEMNVSTLELGDSALYLCASSFEGEYNEQFFGPGTRLTVL.

The chain joins TRBV20-1 to TRBJ2-1; no definite D call. Per germline, CDR1 DFQATT and CDR2 SNEGSKA (reference sequence). Trimming removed 6 bases from V and 9 bases from J, with 12 bases in between. The CDR3 loop spans 11 amino acids. The CDR3 is CSAPTGREQFF. The CDR3 region has the DNA TGCAGTGCCCCTACCGGACGTGAGCAGTTCTTC.

This chain uses TRBV6-5 with TRBJ1-4; no firm D call. Trimming removed 2 bases at V and 5 bases at J, with 3 bases between. Germline V gene data show CDR1 as MNHEY and CDR2 as SVGAGI. The CDR3 is 12 residues long. CDR3 DNA: TGTGCCAGCAGTTACCGGAATGAAAAACTGTTTTTT. It translates to CASSYRNEKLFF.